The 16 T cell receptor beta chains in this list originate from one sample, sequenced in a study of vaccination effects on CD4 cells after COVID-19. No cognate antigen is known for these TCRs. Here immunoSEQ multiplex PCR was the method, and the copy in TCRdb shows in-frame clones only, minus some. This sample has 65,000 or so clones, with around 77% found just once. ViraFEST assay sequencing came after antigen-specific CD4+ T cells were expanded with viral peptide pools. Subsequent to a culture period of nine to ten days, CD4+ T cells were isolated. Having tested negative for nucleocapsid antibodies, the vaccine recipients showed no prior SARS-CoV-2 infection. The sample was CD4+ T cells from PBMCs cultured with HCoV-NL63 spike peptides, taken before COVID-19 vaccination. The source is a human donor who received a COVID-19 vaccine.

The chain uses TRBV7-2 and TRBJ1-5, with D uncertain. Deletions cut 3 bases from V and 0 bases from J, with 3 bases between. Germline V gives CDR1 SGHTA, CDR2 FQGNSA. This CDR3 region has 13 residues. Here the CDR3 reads CASSFDSNQPQHF. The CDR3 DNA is TGTGCCAGCAGCTTTGATAGCAATCAGCCCCAGCATTTT.

DNA of the CDR3: TGTGCCAGCAGCCTATTGGACGGGAACGGGCAGCCCCAGCATTTT. Translated, it gives CASSLLDGNGQPQHF. The J gene is TRBJ1-5, the V gene TRBV5-6; D not certain. CDR1 is SGHDT and CDR2 is YYEEEE in the germline V gene. CDR3 size: 15 residues. V was clipped by 4 bases and J by 7 bases, with 18 bases between them.

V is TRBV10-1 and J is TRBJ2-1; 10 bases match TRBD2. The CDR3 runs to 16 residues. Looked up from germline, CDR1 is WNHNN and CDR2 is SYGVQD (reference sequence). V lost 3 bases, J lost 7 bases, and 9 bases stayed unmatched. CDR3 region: CASSDPGTSVGNEQFF. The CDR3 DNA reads TGCGCCAGCAGTGACCCCGGGACTAGCGTTGGGAATGAGCAGTTCTTC.

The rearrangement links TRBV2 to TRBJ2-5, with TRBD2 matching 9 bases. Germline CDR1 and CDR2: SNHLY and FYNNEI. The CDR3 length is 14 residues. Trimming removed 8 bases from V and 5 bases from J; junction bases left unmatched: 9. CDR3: CASRGGVNTETQYF. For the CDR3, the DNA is TGTGCCAGCCGCGGGGGGGTAAATACGGAGACCCAGTACTTC.

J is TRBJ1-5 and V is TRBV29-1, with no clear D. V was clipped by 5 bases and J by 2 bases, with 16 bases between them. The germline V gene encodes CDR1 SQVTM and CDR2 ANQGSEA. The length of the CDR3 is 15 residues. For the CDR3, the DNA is TGCAGCGTTTCGGACGGACTTCTAGGCAATCAGCCCCAGCATTTT. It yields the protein CSVSDGLLGNQPQHF.

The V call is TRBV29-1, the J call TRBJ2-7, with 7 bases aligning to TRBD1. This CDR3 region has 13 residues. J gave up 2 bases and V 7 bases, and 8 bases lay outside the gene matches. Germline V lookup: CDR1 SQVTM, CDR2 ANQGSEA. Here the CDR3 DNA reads TGCAGCGCGAGGGACAGTATAACCTACGAGCAGTACGTC. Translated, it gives CSARDSITYEQYV.

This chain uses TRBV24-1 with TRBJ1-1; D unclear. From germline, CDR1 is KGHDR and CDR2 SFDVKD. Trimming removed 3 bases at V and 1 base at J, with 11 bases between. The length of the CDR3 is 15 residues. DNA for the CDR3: TGTGCCACCAGTGATCCTCGGACCCCGAACACTGAAGCTTTCTTT. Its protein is CATSDPRTPNTEAFF.

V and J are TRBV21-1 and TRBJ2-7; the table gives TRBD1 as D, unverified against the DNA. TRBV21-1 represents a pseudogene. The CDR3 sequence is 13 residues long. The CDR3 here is CASRTTGAYEQYV. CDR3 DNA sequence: TGTGCCAGCAGGACTACAGGGGCCTACGAGCAGTACGTC.

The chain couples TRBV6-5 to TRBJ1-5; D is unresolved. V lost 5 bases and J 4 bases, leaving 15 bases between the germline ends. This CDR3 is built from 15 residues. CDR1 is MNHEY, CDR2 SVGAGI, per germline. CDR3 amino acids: CASSPQSVLNQPQHF. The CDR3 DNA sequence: TGTGCCAGCAGTCCTCAATCAGTGCTAAATCAGCCCCAGCATTTT.

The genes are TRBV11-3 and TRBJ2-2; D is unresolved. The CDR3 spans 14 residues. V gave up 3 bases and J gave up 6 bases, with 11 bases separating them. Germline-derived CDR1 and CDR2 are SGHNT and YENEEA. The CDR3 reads CASSFTPTSGELFF. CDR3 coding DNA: TGTGCCAGCAGCTTTACCCCCACTTCCGGGGAGCTGTTTTTT.

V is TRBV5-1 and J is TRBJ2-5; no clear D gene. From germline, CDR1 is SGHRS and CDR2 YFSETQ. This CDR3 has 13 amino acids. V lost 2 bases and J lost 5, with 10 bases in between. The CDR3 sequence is CASSFTAQETQYF. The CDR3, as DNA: TGCGCCAGCAGCTTCACCGCCCAGGAGACCCAGTACTTC. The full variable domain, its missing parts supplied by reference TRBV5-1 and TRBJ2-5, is KAGVTQTPRYLIKTRGQQVTLSCSPISGHRSVSWYQQTPGQGLQFLFEYFSETQRNKGNFPGRFSGRQFSNSRSEMNVSTLELGDSALYLCASSFTAQETQYFGPGTRLLVL.

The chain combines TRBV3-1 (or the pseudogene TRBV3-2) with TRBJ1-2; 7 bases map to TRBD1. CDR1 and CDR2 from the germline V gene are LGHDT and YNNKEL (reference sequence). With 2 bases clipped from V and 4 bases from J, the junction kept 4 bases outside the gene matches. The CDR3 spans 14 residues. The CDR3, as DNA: TGTGCCAGCAGCCAAAGGAACAGGGGCTATGGCTACACCTTC. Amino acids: CASSQRNRGYGYTF.

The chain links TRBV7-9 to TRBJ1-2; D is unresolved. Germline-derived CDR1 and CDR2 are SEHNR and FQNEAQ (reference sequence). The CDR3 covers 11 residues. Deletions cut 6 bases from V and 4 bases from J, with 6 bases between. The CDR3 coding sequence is TGTGCCAGCAGTTCTCTCTATGGCTACACCTTC. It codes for CASSSLYGYTF. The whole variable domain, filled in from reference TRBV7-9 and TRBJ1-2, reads DTGVSQNPRHKITKRGQNVTFRCDPISEHNRLYWYRQTLGQGPEFLTYFQNEAQLEKSRLLSDRFSAERPKGSFSTLEIQRTEQGDSAMYLCASSSLYGYTFGSGTRLTVV.

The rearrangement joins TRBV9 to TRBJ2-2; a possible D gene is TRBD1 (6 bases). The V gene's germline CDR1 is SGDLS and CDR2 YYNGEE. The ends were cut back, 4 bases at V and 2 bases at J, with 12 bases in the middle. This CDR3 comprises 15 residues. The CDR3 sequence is CASSWGQGNTGELFF. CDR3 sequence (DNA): TGTGCCAGCAGCTGGGGACAAGGAAACACCGGGGAGCTGTTTTTT.

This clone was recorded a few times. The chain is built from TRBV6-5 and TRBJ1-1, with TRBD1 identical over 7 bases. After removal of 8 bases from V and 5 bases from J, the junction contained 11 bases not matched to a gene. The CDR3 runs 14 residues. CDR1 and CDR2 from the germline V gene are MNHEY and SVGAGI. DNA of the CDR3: TGTGCCAGCCTATCCTGGGGACAGATGACTGAAGCTTTCTTT. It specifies CASLSWGQMTEAFF.

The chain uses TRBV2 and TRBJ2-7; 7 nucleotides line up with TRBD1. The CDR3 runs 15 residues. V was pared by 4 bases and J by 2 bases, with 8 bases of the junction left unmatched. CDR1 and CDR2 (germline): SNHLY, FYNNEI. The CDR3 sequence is CASSGTGTVAYEQYV. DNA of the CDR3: TGTGCCAGCAGTGGCACCGGGACAGTAGCCTACGAGCAGTACGTC.